The 32 T cell receptor beta chains in this list originate from one sample, sequenced in a study of cytomegalovirus exposure and HLA in healthy donors. With 60 Vbeta and 13 Jbeta primers, the PCR was carried out. The method was immunoSEQ multiplex PCR; TCRdb's version includes in-frame clones alone and lacks a portion of them. The repertoire holds 150,000 to 250,000 clones, with 82% as singletons. The sequencing sample was made of PBMCs. These receptors were obtained from a woman in her 50s in good health and CMV-seropositive.

The rearrangement uses TRBV19 and TRBJ2-5; TRBD1 aligns across 9 bases. From germline, CDR1 is LNHDA and CDR2 SQIVND (reference sequence). V lost 0 bases to trimming and J lost 4 bases; unmatched junction nucleotides: 9. The CDR3 has 17 residues. The CDR3 spells CASSIDLDRGVLETQYF. CDR3 bases: TGTGCCAGTAGTATAGATCTGGACAGGGGCGTTTTAGAGACCCAGTACTTC.

The chain carries TRBV5-4 and TRBJ2-5, with 10 bases aligning to TRBD2. This CDR3 region has 16 residues. The V segment lost 0 bases and the J segment 7 bases; nucleotides outside the gene matches: 9. Germline V gene data show CDR1 as SGHNT and CDR2 as YYREEE (reference sequence). The CDR3, as DNA: TGTGCCAGCAGCTTGGGAGCGGGAGGGCCCCCCGGGACCCAGTACTTC. Amino acid sequence: CASSLGAGGPPGTQYF. The full variable domain, with the rest looked up from reference TRBV5-4 and TRBJ2-5, is ETGVTQSPTHLIKTRGQQVTLRCSSQSGHNTVSWYQQALGQGPQFIFQYYREEENGRGNFPPRFSGLQFPNYSSELNVNALELDDSALYLCASSLGAGGPPGTQYFGPGTRLLVL.

This chain links TRBV2 with TRBJ1-4, with TRBD1 matching 8 bases. The CDR3 is 15 amino acids. CDR1 is SNHLY and CDR2 is FYNNEI in the germline V gene. V trimming: 9 bases; J trimming: 0 bases; junction bases outside the gene matches: 6. CDR3 DNA sequence: TGTGCCAGTGGAGGACAGGGAACAACTAATGAAAAACTGTTTTTT. Amino acid sequence: CASGGQGTTNEKLFF. The full variable domain, its missing parts supplied by reference TRBV2 and TRBJ1-4, is EPEVTQTPSHQVTQMGQEVILRCVPISNHLYFYWYRQILGQKVEFLVSFYNNEISEKSEIFDDQFSVERPDGSNFTLKIRSTKLEDSAMYFCASGGQGTTNEKLFFGSGTQLSVL.

This clone was seen a few times. The chain combines TRBV9 with TRBJ2-3; 7 bases fit TRBD1. Germline values: CDR1 SGDLS, CDR2 YYNGEE. This CDR3 contains 16 residues. J was trimmed by 3 bases and V by 3 bases; bases with no gene match: 10. The CDR3 loop is CASSEDRQGGTDTQYF. The CDR3 DNA reads as TGTGCCAGCAGCGAAGACCGACAGGGTGGGACAGATACGCAGTATTTT.

The V call is TRBV19, the J call TRBJ1-2; 7 positions match TRBD1. Germline loops: CDR1 LNHDA, CDR2 SQIVND (reference sequence). This CDR3 spans 16 amino acids. Trimming took 5 bases from V and 3 from J; bases not matched to a gene: 12. The CDR3 is CASSRIGQDHHYGYTF. Written as DNA, the CDR3 is TGTGCCAGTAGTCGGATCGGACAGGATCATCACTATGGCTACACCTTC.

The chain recombines TRBV4-2 with TRBJ2-1; 13 nucleotides align to TRBD2. This CDR3 comprises 13 residues. Germline V CDR1 and CDR2: LGHNA, YNFKEQ. V lost 4 bases and J lost 10; bases outside the gene matches: 1. The CDR3 coding sequence is TGTGCCAGCAGCCCGGGACTAGCGGGAGAGCAGTTCTTC. The encoded protein is CASSPGLAGEQFF.

The CDR3 reads CATSRGEGVQETQYF. In nucleotides, the CDR3 is TGTGCCACCAGCAGAGGTGAAGGGGTCCAAGAGACCCAGTACTTC. The chain is built from TRBV15 and TRBJ2-5, with a possible D match to TRBD1 (5 bases). Trimming took 1 base from V and 1 from J, leaving 10 bases between them. Germline V lookup: CDR1 LNHNV, CDR2 YYDKDF (reference sequence). The CDR3 contains 15 residues.

This clone was detected only once. The chain couples TRBV11-2 to TRBJ1-5, with TRBD1 matching 7 bases. The trim removed 5 bases at V and 3 bases at J, leaving 1 base unmatched. Germline CDR1 and CDR2: SGHAT and FQNNGV. This CDR3 is built from 13 residues. This CDR3 is CASSGTVNQPQHF. The CDR3 DNA follows: TGTGCCAGCAGCGGGACAGTCAATCAGCCCCAGCATTTT.

The chain carries TRBV6-5 and TRBJ2-1; 10 bases map to TRBD2. J gave up 3 bases and V 2 bases, and 1 base lay outside the gene matches. The CDR3 loop spans 15 amino acids. CDR1 and CDR2 (germline): MNHEY, SVGAGI. The CDR3 protein is CASSYLAGDYNEQFF. CDR3 nucleotide sequence: TGTGCCAGCAGTTACCTAGCGGGGGACTACAATGAGCAGTTCTTC.

The J gene is TRBJ2-1, the V gene TRBV5-6; the match to TRBD2 covers 8 bases. The CDR3 loop spans 16 amino acids. J was trimmed by 3 bases and V by 4 bases; bases with no gene match: 9. Germline CDR1 and CDR2: SGHDT and YYEEEE. Here the CDR3 DNA reads TGTGCCAGCAGCACCCTAACTAGCGGACGCTACAATGAGCAGTTCTTC. Translation: CASSTLTSGRYNEQFF.

The chain joins TRBV15 to TRBJ1-1; possibly TRBD1 for D (5 bases). Deletions cut 0 bases from V and 2 bases from J, with 10 bases between. This CDR3 region has 15 residues. Germline values: CDR1 LNHNV, CDR2 YYDKDF (reference sequence). CDR3: CATSRDVQGNTEAFF. The CDR3 DNA reads TGTGCCACCAGCAGAGATGTGCAGGGCAACACTGAAGCTTTCTTT.

This clone was seen only once. The J gene is TRBJ2-1, the V gene TRBV27; 9 nucleotides agree with TRBD1. V lost 5 bases and J lost 7; bases outside the gene matches: 12. This CDR3 spans 16 amino acids. CDR1 is MNHEY and CDR2 is SMNVEV in the germline V gene (reference sequence). Here the CDR3 DNA reads TGTGCCAGCAGTATCCACACAGGGGGCGCCGGAAATGAGCAGTTCTTC. This encodes CASSIHTGGAGNEQFF.

A remark on this clone: A junction boundary mismatches the germline segment, possibly from a read error. V and J are TRBV5-1 and TRBJ2-4; TRBD1 matches at 7 bases. Germline loops: CDR1 SGHRS, CDR2 YFSETQ. This CDR3 contains 16 residues. The CDR3 DNA is TGCGCCAGCAGCTTGGATACAGGGGCCCGGGAAAACAGTCAGTACTTC. Its translation: CASSLDTGARENSQYF.

This chain links TRBV7-9 with TRBJ1-6, with D possibly being TRBD1 (6 bases). The length of the CDR3 is 16 residues. Germline V gene data show CDR1 as SEHNR and CDR2 as FQNEAQ (reference sequence). The V and J ends lost 3 bases and 6 bases respectively, with 15 bases between them. DNA of the CDR3: TGTGCCAGCAGCTTGATAAAAGGGGGTAGTAATTCACCCCTCCACTTT. Its translation: CASSLIKGGSNSPLHF.

The rearrangement joins TRBV7-9 to TRBJ2-7, with 8 bases fitting TRBD2. The junction had 9 bases not matched to a gene; V was cut back by 5 bases and J by 6 bases. The CDR3 loop spans 14 amino acids. Germline V lookup: CDR1 SEHNR, CDR2 FQNEAQ (reference sequence). This chain's CDR3 is CASSNSGVEFEQYF. DNA for the CDR3: TGTGCCAGCAGCAATAGCGGGGTGGAGTTCGAGCAGTACTTC.

This CDR3 reads CASNRGQPYEQYF. DNA for the CDR3: TGTGCCAGCAACCGGGGACAGCCCTACGAGCAGTACTTC. The chain employs TRBV5-6 and TRBJ2-7, with 7 positions matching TRBD1. The CDR3 sequence is 13 residues long. Germline V gene lookup returns CDR1 SGHDT and CDR2 YYEEEE. Trimming at V came to 6 bases and at J to 2 bases, leaving 5 bases not matched to a gene.

This CDR3 reads CASSLGSSGQPNNEQFF. The DNA of the CDR3 is TGTGCCAGCAGCTTAGGTTCCTCGGGACAGCCAAACAATGAGCAGTTCTTC. This chain joins TRBV7-9 and TRBJ2-1, with 7 bases matching TRBD1. The CDR3 runs 17 residues. The germline V gene encodes CDR1 SEHNR and CDR2 FQNEAQ (reference sequence). With 1 base clipped from V and 5 bases from J, the junction kept 11 bases outside the gene matches.

This clone was recorded a few times. The rearrangement links TRBV29-1 to TRBJ2-3, with 12 bases fitting TRBD2. Germline V gene data show CDR1 as SQVTM and CDR2 as ANQGSEA. The V gene end was trimmed by 1 base and the J gene end by 3 bases; junction bases not matched to a gene: 5. The CDR3 consists of 16 residues. In nucleotides, the CDR3 is TGCAGCGTTGAAGGCGCGACTAGCGGGAGTACAGATACGCAGTATTTT. Translated, it gives CSVEGATSGSTDTQYF.

The chain recombines TRBV30 with TRBJ1-5, with 9 bases lining up with TRBD1. CDR1 is GTSNPN and CDR2 is SVGIG in the germline V gene (reference sequence). The V segment lost 1 base and the J segment 5 bases; nucleotides outside the gene matches: 9. The CDR3 runs 16 residues. CDR3 nucleotides: TGTGCCTGGAGTGGTAACAGGGGGCGTCGGGATCAGCCCCAGCATTTT. Amino acids: CAWSGNRGRRDQPQHF.

The chain uses TRBV18 and TRBJ1-1, with TRBD1 matching 9 bases. Germline V gene data show CDR1 as KGHSH and CDR2 as LQKENI. The V segment lost 3 bases and the J segment 1 base; nucleotides outside the gene matches: 3. The CDR3 has 15 residues. CDR3 sequence (DNA): TGTGCCAGCTCACCCCGACAGGGGGGGAACACTGAAGCTTTCTTT. It encodes CASSPRQGGNTEAFF. The full variable domain, rest sourced from reference TRBV18 and TRBJ1-1, is NAGVMQNPRHLVRRRGQEARLRCSPMKGHSHVYWYRQLPEEGLKFMVYLQKENIIDESGMPKERFSAEFPKEGPSILRIQQVVRGDSAAYFCASSPRQGGNTEAFFGQGTRLTVV.

The CDR3 DNA sequence: TGTGCCTGGAGTATTGGAGTCAATCAGCCCCAGCATTTT. Protein product: CAWSIGVNQPQHF. The chain combines TRBV30 with TRBJ1-5; the D is unclear. Trimming pared 2 bases from V and 3 bases from J, leaving 8 bases between. The CDR3 covers 13 residues. Per germline, CDR1 GTSNPN and CDR2 SVGIG (reference sequence). Full variable domain (outside the CDR3, taken from reference TRBV30 and TRBJ1-5): SQTIHQWPATLVQPVGSPLSLECTVEGTSNPNLYWYRQAAGRGLQLLFYSVGIGQISSEVPQNLSASRPQDRQFILSSKKLLLSDSGFYLCAWSIGVNQPQHFGDGTRLSIL.

The rearrangement links TRBV5-1 to TRBJ1-2; possible D gene TRBD1, 6 bases. The CDR3 is 15 residues long. In germline, CDR1 is SGHRS, CDR2 YFSETQ. V lost 4 bases and J 5 bases, leaving 18 bases between the germline ends. CDR3 nucleotide sequence: TGCGCCAGCAGCAACGGACAGCAAATCGGTTATGGCTACACCTTC. Translated, it gives CASSNGQQIGYGYTF.

The genes are TRBV12-1 and TRBJ1-5. TRBV12-1 is a pseudogene segment. The CDR3 is made up of 15 amino acids. CDR3 sequence (DNA): TGTGCCAGCACGAAGAGTTACTATAGCAATCAGCCCCAGCATTTT. Translated, it gives CASTKSYYSNQPQHF.

This clone was counted once. The V call is TRBV18, the J call TRBJ2-1; the match to TRBD2 covers 13 bases. The germline gives CDR1 KGHSH, CDR2 LQKENI. The CDR3 consists of 20 residues. With 3 bases clipped from V and 0 bases from J, the junction kept 11 bases outside the gene matches. The CDR3 region is CASSPRPGLAGLSSYNEQFF. The CDR3 nucleotides are TGTGCCAGCTCACCCCGACCGGGACTAGCGGGACTCAGCTCCTACAATGAGCAGTTCTTC.

The chain is built from TRBV7-6 and TRBJ1-5; a weak D match, TRBD1 (5 bases). Germline loops: CDR1 SGHVS, CDR2 FNYEAQ. This CDR3 has 13 residues. V lost 1 base to trimming and J lost 5 bases, with 6 bases between them. The CDR3 loop reads CASSLGGDQPQHF. CDR3 DNA sequence: TGTGCCAGCAGCTTAGGGGGGGATCAGCCCCAGCATTTT. The whole variable domain, remainder taken from reference TRBV7-6 and TRBJ1-5, is GAGVSQSPRYKVTKRGQDVALRCDPISGHVSLYWYRQALGQGPEFLTYFNYEAQQDKSGLPNDRFSAERPEGSISTLTIQRTEQRDSAMYRCASSLGGDQPQHFGDGTRLSIL.

As concerns this clone: Other DNA sequences in the same sample also yield this CDR3. The chain combines TRBV15 with TRBJ2-1; D is unclear. CDR3 length equals 11 residues. Deletions cut 6 bases from V and 4 bases from J, with 4 bases between. Germline V gives CDR1 LNHNV, CDR2 YYDKDF (reference sequence). This chain's CDR3 is CATRQYNEQFF. The CDR3 region has the DNA TGTGCCACCAGACAGTACAATGAGCAGTTCTTC. Full variable domain (missing parts from reference TRBV15 and TRBJ2-1): DAMVIQNPRYQVTQFGKPVTLSCSQTLNHNVMYWYQQKSSQAPKLLFHYYDKDFNNEADTPDNFQSRRPNTSFCFLDIRSPGLGDTAMYLCATRQYNEQFFGPGTRLTVL.

The J gene is TRBJ2-4, the V gene TRBV27; a possible D gene is TRBD1 (6 bases). The CDR3 is 15 residues long. Germline-derived CDR1 and CDR2 are MNHEY and SMNVEV (reference sequence). With 3 bases removed from V and 3 bases from J, the gap between germline ends came to 12 bases. CDR3 amino acids: CASSFLAGDKNIQYF. The CDR3 DNA reads TGTGCCAGCAGTTTTCTGGCAGGGGACAAAAACATTCAGTACTTC.

The chain uses TRBV9 and TRBJ2-5, with 13 bases matching TRBD2. Germline V CDR1 and CDR2: SGDLS, YYNGEE. This CDR3 spans 18 amino acids. J gave up 0 bases and V 4 bases, and 9 bases lay outside the gene matches. CDR3 bases: TGTGCCAGCAGCCTGGGGACTAGCGGGATATCGTACCAAGAGACCCAGTACTTC. Encoded protein: CASSLGTSGISYQETQYF.

This clone was seen a single time. The chain couples TRBV6-4 to TRBJ1-5; maybe TRBD1 (6 bases). Germline loops: CDR1 MRHNA, CDR2 SNTAGT. The CDR3 contains 16 residues. Trimming shortened V by 6 bases and J by 4 bases, and 19 bases separated the two germline ends. The CDR3 loop reads CASRQGDPFTNQPQHF. CDR3 sequence (DNA): TGTGCCAGCAGACAGGGCGACCCCTTTACAAATCAGCCCCAGCATTTT.

J is TRBJ1-5 and V is TRBV19, with 7 bases matching TRBD1. Per the germline V gene, CDR1 is LNHDA and CDR2 is SQIVND (reference sequence). This CDR3 comprises 15 residues. J gave up 2 bases and V 7 bases, and 8 bases lay outside the gene matches. The CDR3 DNA sequence: TGTGCCAGTAATCTCGGGACAGTGGGCAATCAGCCCCAGCATTTT. This sequence encodes CASNLGTVGNQPQHF.

The chain is built from TRBV7-2 and TRBJ2-7; weak D call: TRBD1 (5 bases). Trimming took 1 base from V and 2 from J, leaving 15 bases between them. Germline V lookup: CDR1 SGHTA, CDR2 FQGNSA. This CDR3 spans 16 amino acids. In DNA form, the CDR3 reads TGTGCCAGCAGCTTAGATATGCAGGGTCGGACCTACGAGCAGTACTTC. The encoded protein is CASSLDMQGRTYEQYF.

The V gene is TRBV6-6, the J gene TRBJ1-3, with 7 positions matching TRBD1. Germline V gene data show CDR1 as MNHNY and CDR2 as SVGAGI (reference sequence). This CDR3 has 13 amino acids. J lost 7 bases, V lost 7 bases, and 7 bases had no gene match. The CDR3 DNA reads TGTGCCAGCACCCCGGGACAGCGTAACACCATATATTTT. Residues: CASTPGQRNTIYF.